Listed here are 10 T cell receptor beta chains from one sample, sequenced in a study of tumor and adjacent non-tumor tissue in lung cancer. The library came from three nested PCR rounds adapted from ARM-PCR protocols. TCRdb itself ran the multiplex PCR reads through MiXCR, one entry per CDR3 protein. Of more than 90,000 distinct CDR3 sequences in the sample, roughly 66% are singletons; the top ten hold roughly 18%. The template was RNA from unsorted bulk tissue. Material: lung tumor tissue. Receptors originate from a man between 60 and 75 years old with non-small cell lung cancer.

In its sample, this clonotype was seen many times. The rearrangement uses TRBV6-5 and TRBJ1-2; no clear D gene. Trimming took off 4 bases at V and 3 bases at J, with 9 bases between the two ends. Germline CDR1 reads MNHEY; CDR2 reads SVGAGI. The CDR3 runs to 13 residues. The CDR3 loop is CASSLQPDYGYTF. CDR3 sequence (DNA): TGTGCCAGCAGTTTACAGCCAGACTATGGCTACACCTTC.

Comment on this clonotype: A much more abundant neighbour one base away suggests this may be a read error. The chain couples TRBV21-1 to TRBJ2-1; TRBD2, the table's D call, lacks a check against the DNA. TRBV21-1 is annotated as a pseudogene. This CDR3 has 17 residues. CDR3 sequence: CASSPQRTIGNINEQFF. CDR3 coding DNA: TGTGCCAGCAGCCCCCAGCGGACTATCGGGAATATCAATGAGCAGTTCTTC.

Comment on this clonotype: At one boundary the junction diverges from the germline segment, which might be a read error. The rearrangement uses TRBV5-5 and TRBJ1-5; no firm D call. This CDR3 spans 14 amino acids. CDR1 SGHKS and CDR2 YYEKEE come from the germline V gene (reference sequence). Here the CDR3 reads CVSSAGLMNQPQHF. The CDR3 DNA reads as TGTGTCAGCAGTGCAGGACTGATGAATCAGCCCCAGCATTTT.

There are a few counts of this clonotype. V and J are TRBV11-2 and TRBJ2-1; 13 bases are shared with TRBD2. This CDR3 comprises 17 residues. The V and J ends lost 7 bases and 8 bases, in that order; junction bases with no gene match: 14. Per germline, CDR1 SGHAT and CDR2 FQNNGV. CDR3 in DNA: TGTGCCAGCACCACTAGCGGGAGGGCCCGATCTACTTATGAGCAGTTCTTC. The encoded protein is CASTTSGRARSTYEQFF.

Of note for this clonotype: Mismatch with germline at one junction end may stem from a read error. The chain couples TRBV29-1 to TRBJ2-1; 8 bases fit TRBD1. Germline V gene lookup returns CDR1 SQVTM and CDR2 ANQGSEA. This CDR3 is 12 amino acids long. CDR3 in amino acids: CSVGDRLKEQFF. The DNA of the CDR3 is TGCAGCGTTGGGGACAGGTTAAAAGAGCAGTTCTTT.

The gene calls are TRBV27 and TRBJ2-1; D perhaps matches TRBD1 (5 bases). The V gene lost 4 bases and the J gene lost 6 bases, with 13 bases spanning the gap. This CDR3 is built from 14 residues. Germline loops: CDR1 MNHEY, CDR2 SMNVEV (reference sequence). CDR3 protein: CASSSPRQSNEQFF. The CDR3 DNA is TGTGCCAGCAGTTCCCCGAGACAGAGCAATGAGCAGTTCTTC.

Concerning this clonotype: A read error may explain this, as a much larger clone is one base away. This chain links TRBV20-1 with TRBJ2-3; D gene ambiguous. This CDR3 is 11 amino acids long. CDR1 and CDR2 from the germline V gene are DFQATT and SNEGSKA (reference sequence). In nucleotides, the CDR3 is TGCAGTGCTAGAGTTGGGGATATGCAGTATTTT. Translation: CSARVGDMQYF.

This clonotype was observed many times. The CDR3 bases are TGTGCCAGCAGTCAAGGTGTTGGCTACACCTTC. It codes for CASSQGVGYTF. The chain joins TRBV6-5 to TRBJ1-2; D gene uncertain. The CDR3 covers 11 residues. V shed 5 bases and J shed 7 bases, with 8 bases lying between them. Per the germline V gene, CDR1 is MNHEY and CDR2 is SVGAGI.

As regards this clonotype: Compared with germline, one end of the junction differs, possibly owing to a read error. The genes are TRBV6-1 and TRBJ1-6; 7 nucleotides match TRBD1. CDR1 is MNHNS, CDR2 SASEGT, per germline. The CDR3 consists of 15 residues. The CDR3 reads CANSEDGTDSAPLHF. CDR3 sequence (DNA): TGTGCCAACAGTGAAGATGGGACAGACAGCGCACCCCTCCACTTT.

Concerning this clonotype: The junction and the germline gene differ at one end; a read error may be behind it. The gene calls are TRBV6-2 or TRBV6-3 and TRBJ2-7; 7 nucleotides line up with TRBD2. CDR1 MNHEY and CDR2 SVGEGT come from the germline V gene. This CDR3 comprises 14 residues. CDR3 sequence (DNA): TGTGCCAGCGGTTACCCCGTGGCGGGAGCCGAGCAGTACTTC. Amino acids: CASGYPVAGAEQYF.